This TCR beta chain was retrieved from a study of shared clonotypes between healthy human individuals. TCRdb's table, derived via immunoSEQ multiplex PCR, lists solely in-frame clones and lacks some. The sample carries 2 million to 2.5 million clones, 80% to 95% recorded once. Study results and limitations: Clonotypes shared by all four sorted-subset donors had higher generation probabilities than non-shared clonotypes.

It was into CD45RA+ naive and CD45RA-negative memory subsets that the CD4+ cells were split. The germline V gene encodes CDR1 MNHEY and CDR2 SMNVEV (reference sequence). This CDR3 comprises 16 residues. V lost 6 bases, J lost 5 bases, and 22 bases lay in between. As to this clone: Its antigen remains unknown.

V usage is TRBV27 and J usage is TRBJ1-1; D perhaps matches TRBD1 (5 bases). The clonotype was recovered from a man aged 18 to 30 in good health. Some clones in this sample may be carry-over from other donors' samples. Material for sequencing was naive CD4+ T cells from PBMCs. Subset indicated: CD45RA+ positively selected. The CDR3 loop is CASRRGRGFMTTEAFF. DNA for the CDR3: TGTGCCAGCAGACGCGGGAGGGGTTTTATGACTACTGAAGCTTTCTTT.